This T cell receptor beta chain was documented in a study of identical twins. Findings of the study overall: Insertions were fewer in abundant cord blood beta clonotypes, whereas memory repertoires showed none of this pattern. Conclusions relied on cross-sectional statistical analysis, not following the same donors. Models underestimated TCR alpha sharing (out-of-frame) in monozygotic twins.

TCRdb re-called the 5' RACE reads through MiXCR, storing one row per CDR3 protein. This table holds a few hundred thousand distinct CDR3 sequences, 7.5% to 10% found once. The V gene lost 4 bases and the J gene lost 4 bases, with 11 bases spanning the gap. The germline V gene has CDR1 MNHEY and CDR2 SVGEGT. The length of the CDR3 is 13 residues. On this clonotype: The antigen is unknown.

This same sample was also part of a study on yellow fever vaccine responses in identical twins. This second report adds: Convergence reportedly seemed to mark part of the twins' vaccine T cell response, with personalization marking the rest.

This sequence joins TRBV6-2 or TRBV6-3 and TRBJ2-7, with D possibly being TRBD1 (5 bases). The sequenced material came from PBMCs. This clonotype originated in a woman younger than 30 in good health. DNA of the CDR3: TGTGCCAGCAGTTTTGGACATTCTTACGAGCAGTACTTC. It yields the protein CASSFGHSYEQYF.